The sample holds a few counts of the clone carrying this T cell receptor (beta chain). As yet, its antigen is unknown. After template switching added a universal primer site, the resulting cDNA carried unique molecular identifiers. TCRdb reprocessed the 5' RACE reads with MiXCR, giving one entry per CDR3 protein. The profile covers 1.5 million to 2 million distinct CDR3 sequences, with around 29% appearing a single time and roughly 0.3% taken by the ten largest. Germline V CDR1 and CDR2: ENHRY, SYGVKD. Trimming removed 6 bases at V and 6 bases at J, with 9 bases between. This CDR3 spans 13 amino acids. Donors uniformly comprised healthy Caucasians. This sample was taken from a study of identical twins. Study outcomes and limitations: Within cord blood, abundant beta clonotypes carried fewer insertions, but memory repertoires showed no such trend.

The sample comprised cord blood. The sequence derives from a newborn girl in good health. This chain links TRBV10-3 with TRBJ1-6; D may be TRBD1 (5 bases). The DNA for the CDR3 is TGTGCCATCAGGGGGGACCCTAATTCACCCCTCCACTTT. Residues: CAIRGDPNSPLHF.